This T cell receptor (beta chain) was sequenced for a study of blood T cell repertoires in COVID-19. This table comes from immunoSEQ multiplex PCR, and its TCRdb copy is limited to in-frame clones, with some not included. This sample has 130,000 to 150,000 clones; about 84% occur once, and the top ten carry just under 9%. This TCR came from a woman older than 75 in a cohort sampled during active or convalescent COVID-19. Sequenced sample: peripheral blood.

This chain's CDR3 is CASSWGTGFSDTQYF. CDR3 nucleotide sequence: TGTGCCAGCAGTTGGGGGACAGGGTTCTCAGATACGCAGTATTTT. The genes are TRBV28 and TRBJ2-3, with 9 bases matching TRBD1. This CDR3 has 15 amino acids. V shed 4 bases, J shed 4 bases, and the junction held 6 bases outside the gene matches. Germline CDR1 reads MDHEN; CDR2 reads SYDVKM.